What follows are 12 T cell receptor beta chains derived from one specimen sequenced in a study of cytomegalovirus exposure and HLA in healthy donors. Sequencing used immunoSEQ multiplex PCR; TCRdb keeps in-frame clones, though not all of them. Counted here are about 84,000 clones, about nine tenths occurring once; the ten biggest clones make up roughly 1.9%. Sequenced sample: PBMCs. Every receptor here comes from a man younger than 45 in good health and CMV-seronegative.

The chain combines TRBV6-1 with TRBJ2-2; possible D gene TRBD2, 6 bases. Trimming shortened V by 2 bases and J by 0 bases, and 13 bases separated the two germline ends. The germline CDR1 and CDR2 sequences are MNHNS and SASEGT. This CDR3 comprises 17 residues. The CDR3 here is CASSENIWGANTGELFF. In DNA form, the CDR3 reads TGTGCCAGCAGTGAAAATATCTGGGGGGCGAACACCGGGGAGCTGTTTTTT.

This clone was found once. The chain recombines TRBV7-2 with TRBJ2-2, with 7 bases matching TRBD2. Germline V gene sequence: CDR1 SGHTA, CDR2 FQGNSA. V was pared by 8 bases and J by 0 bases, with 6 bases of the junction left unmatched. CDR3 length: 15 residues. Here the CDR3 reads CASGISGTNTGELFF. CDR3 nucleotides: TGTGCCAGCGGAATAAGCGGGACGAACACCGGGGAGCTGTTTTTT.

V is TRBV28 and J is TRBJ1-1; no definite D call. V gave up 6 bases and J gave up 2 bases, with 13 bases separating them. The V gene's germline CDR1 is MDHEN and CDR2 SYDVKM. CDR3 length equals 14 residues. CDR3 in DNA: TGTGCCAGCAGCCTCGGTGCTTCAAACACTGAAGCTTTCTTT. This gives the protein CASSLGASNTEAFF.

The table lists this clone with a few counts. The CDR3 spells CASSQGGYQPQHF. In DNA, the CDR3 is TGCGCCAGCAGCCAAGGAGGGTATCAGCCCCAGCATTTT. The chain recombines TRBV4-1 with TRBJ1-5; D ambiguous. Looked up from germline, CDR1 is MGHRA and CDR2 is YSYEKL. The CDR3 loop spans 13 amino acids. V lost 1 base and J 5 bases, leaving 6 bases between the germline ends.

CDR3 sequence: CASSLATDRNTGELFF. The CDR3 DNA reads as TGTGCCAGCAGCTTAGCGACGGACAGAAACACCGGGGAGCTGTTTTTT. V gene TRBV11-2 combines with J gene TRBJ2-2; perhaps TRBD1 as D (6 bases). Trimming stripped 1 base from V and 2 bases from J, with 11 bases between. The germline V gene has CDR1 SGHAT and CDR2 FQNNGV. The CDR3 covers 16 residues.

V and J are TRBV28 and TRBJ2-5; 8 bases map to TRBD2. The CDR3 has 14 residues. The trim removed 4 bases at V and 4 bases at J, leaving 5 bases unmatched. Germline V gene sequence: CDR1 MDHEN, CDR2 SYDVKM. The CDR3 here is CASSSSGGGETQYF. CDR3 sequence (DNA): TGTGCCAGCAGTTCTTCCGGGGGGGGAGAGACCCAGTACTTC.

The chain joins TRBV6-5 to TRBJ1-1, with D perhaps matching TRBD1 (5 bases). With 7 bases removed from V and 0 bases from J, the gap between germline ends came to 9 bases. The CDR3 covers 13 residues. Per the germline V gene, CDR1 is MNHEY and CDR2 is SVGAGI. CDR3 loop: CASNRRVNTEAFF. As DNA, the CDR3 is TGTGCCAGCAACAGGAGGGTGAACACTGAAGCTTTCTTT.

J is TRBJ2-3 and V is TRBV15; 9 bases are a match to TRBD1. Germline lookup yields CDR1 LNHNV and CDR2 YYDKDF (reference sequence). There are 15 residues in the CDR3. After removal of 5 bases from V and 3 bases from J, the junction contained 6 bases not matched to a gene. Here the CDR3 reads CATSLRDRATDTQYF. The DNA for the CDR3 is TGTGCCACCAGCTTGAGGGACAGGGCAACAGATACGCAGTATTTT.

This sequence joins TRBV30 and TRBJ1-2; D possibly corresponds to TRBD1 (5 bases). The length of the CDR3 is 13 residues. Per germline, CDR1 GTSNPN and CDR2 SVGIG (reference sequence). Trimming took off 4 bases at V and 7 bases at J, with 16 bases between the two ends. The CDR3 is CAWNPMGGSGYTF. In DNA, the CDR3 is TGTGCCTGGAATCCTATGGGGGGTAGTGGCTACACCTTC.

The chain recombines TRBV11-2 with TRBJ2-3; 7 bases match TRBD2. The CDR3 is 15 residues long. The ends lost 5 bases at V and 0 bases at J; junction bases unmatched: 5. From germline, CDR1 is SGHAT and CDR2 FQNNGV. CDR3 residues: CASSPLGLSTDTQYF. The CDR3 DNA is TGTGCCAGCAGCCCCTTGGGACTAAGCACAGATACGCAGTATTTT.

J is TRBJ2-3 and V is TRBV5-1; no definite D call. The V gene's germline CDR1 is SGHRS and CDR2 YFSETQ. The CDR3 spans 12 residues. V gave up 7 bases and J gave up 0 bases, with 6 bases separating them. CDR3 nucleotide sequence: TGCGCCAGCTCTCAGAGCACAGATACGCAGTATTTT. The encoded protein is CASSQSTDTQYF.

The chain employs TRBV6-1 and TRBJ2-7; D is undetermined. The CDR3 consists of 13 residues. V was cut by 8 bases and J by 3 bases, with 14 bases left in between. Germline CDR1 MNHNS, CDR2 SASEGT. CDR3 sequence reads: CASGESLGYEQYF. The CDR3 region has the DNA TGTGCCAGCGGAGAGAGTCTAGGCTACGAGCAGTACTTC.